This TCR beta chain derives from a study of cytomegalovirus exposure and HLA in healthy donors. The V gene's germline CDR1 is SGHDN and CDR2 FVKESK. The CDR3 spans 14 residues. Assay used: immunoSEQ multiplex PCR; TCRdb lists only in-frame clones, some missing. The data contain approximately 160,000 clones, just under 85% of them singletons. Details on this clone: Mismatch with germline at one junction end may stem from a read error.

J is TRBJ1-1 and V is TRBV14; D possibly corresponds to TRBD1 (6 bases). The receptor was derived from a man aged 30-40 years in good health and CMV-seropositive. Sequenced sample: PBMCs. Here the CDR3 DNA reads TGTGCCAGCAGCCCGCATGGTTTAGTCGGAGGGAGGGGGTTT. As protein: CASSPHGLVGGRGF.